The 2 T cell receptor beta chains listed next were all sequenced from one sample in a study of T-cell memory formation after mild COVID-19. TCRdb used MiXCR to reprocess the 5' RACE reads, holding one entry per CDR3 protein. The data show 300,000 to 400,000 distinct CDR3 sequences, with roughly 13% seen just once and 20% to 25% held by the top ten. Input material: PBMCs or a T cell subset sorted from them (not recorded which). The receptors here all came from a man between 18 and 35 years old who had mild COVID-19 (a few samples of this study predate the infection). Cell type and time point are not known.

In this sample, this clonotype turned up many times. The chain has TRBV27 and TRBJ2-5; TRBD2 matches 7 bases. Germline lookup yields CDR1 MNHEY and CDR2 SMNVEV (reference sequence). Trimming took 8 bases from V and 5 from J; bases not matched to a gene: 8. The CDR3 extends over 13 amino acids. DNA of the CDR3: TGTGCCAGCGGGACGTGGGGGGGTGAGACCCAGTACTTC. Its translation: CASGTWGGETQYF.

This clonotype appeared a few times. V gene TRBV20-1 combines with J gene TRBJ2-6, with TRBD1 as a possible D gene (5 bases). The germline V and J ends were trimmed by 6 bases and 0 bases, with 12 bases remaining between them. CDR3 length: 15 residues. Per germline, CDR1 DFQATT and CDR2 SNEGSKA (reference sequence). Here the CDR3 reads CSASPRVSGANVLTF. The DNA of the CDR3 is TGCAGTGCCTCACCCAGGGTCTCTGGGGCCAACGTCCTGACTTTC.